This TCR beta chain is from a study of blood T cell repertoires in COVID-19 (dated by TCRdb to 2020 to 2022). About the study as a whole: The collaborator samples originated in the United States, Italy and Spain and spanned the acute and convalescent phases of COVID-19. Sample metadata almost always included a de-identified subject ID, COVID-19 status, age in years and sex. Samples were obtained from the ongoing ImmuneRACE study (first 160 participants) and from approximately 1,200 subjects provided by 6 global collaborators. Subjects who had been exposed to COVID-19, were actively infected with it, or had recovered from it provided the deeply sampled blood TCRbeta repertoires that made up the dataset. The material from the prospective study consisted of cDNA or gDNA derived from T cells, B-cell-depleted T cells, or PBMCs. The repertoires were made available in a free public database intended to serve as a resource for research on the immune response to SARS-CoV-2. HLA class I and class II types, where available, came from metadata supplied by the sample provider rather than from assay-based typing.

TCRbeta CDR3 regions were amplified from genomic DNA by means of the immunoSEQ Assay, a bias-controlled multiplex PCR. The study's processing was this. Within the assay, amplification of reference gene primers was used to estimate how many nucleated cells each sample contained. To quantify the absolute abundance of each unique TCRbeta CDR3 rearrangement, sequence reads were collapsed and filtered. For each sample, productive Simpson clonality was calculated as the square root of Simpson's diversity index over productive rearrangements. Held by TCRdb, this immuneACCESS table contains in-frame sequences only and omits some clones. Under half of the omission traces to an unresolved V gene where checked; the cause of the rest is unknown. The V and J calls and the clone size are those of that table, but D and trimming were determined from the DNA. This sample holds 60,000 to 75,000 clones; 70% to 90% were observed only once. 6.6% of the sample rests with the top ten.

The germline V gene (reference sequence) provides CDR1 LGHDT and CDR2 YNNKEL. Trimming leaves V shorter by 3 bases and J shorter by 5 bases, with the junction holding 5 bases beyond the gene matches. The CDR3 sequence holds 15 residues, the cysteine and phenylalanine included. Only CDR3 DNA remains: 45 bases, in frame from the first base. As regards this clone: The clone's antigen remains unknown. Per-base quality was not reported, and no clone a single base away is much larger than it.

Overall results and qualifications from the work: Clinical and demographic metadata were provided uncurated, with the amount varying by source and participant.

Whole blood was collected in K2EDTA tubes by collaborating institutions according to the institutions' own protocols. For TCRbeta analysis, collaborators shipped samples in one of three forms: frozen whole blood, isolated PBMCs, or DNA extracted from either of those sample types. The sequencing sample was made of peripheral blood. The chain was built from TRBV3-1 (or the pseudogene TRBV3-2) and TRBJ1-5; 9 bases in between match TRBD1. This receptor was obtained from a man aged 55-75 years with acute or convalescent COVID-19. The base sequence is TGTGCCAGCAGCCAGGGGGGGACAGGGCATCAGCCCCAGCATTTT. This gives the protein CASSQGGTGHQPQHF.